The 2 T cell receptor beta chains below come from one sample, sequenced in a study of blood T cell repertoires in COVID-19. Here immunoSEQ multiplex PCR was the method, and the copy in TCRdb shows in-frame clones only, minus some. The sample holds 200,000 to 250,000 clones, around 85% seen once. The sample consisted of PBMCs or T cells enriched from blood (not recorded which). These receptors were obtained from a woman aged 50 to 60 in a cohort exposed to, infected with or recovered from COVID-19 (not recorded which).

This rearrangement joins TRBV5-4 to TRBJ2-4, with TRBD1 matching over 8 bases. Germline V gene sequence: CDR1 SGHNT, CDR2 YYREEE (reference sequence). Trimming at V came to 0 bases and at J to 15 bases, leaving 11 bases not matched to a gene. The CDR3 is made up of 14 amino acids. The CDR3 DNA is TGTGCCAGCAGCTTGGCCGGGACAGGTGCCCGCGTGTACTTC. Protein product: CASSLAGTGARVYF.

This clone was observed a single time. The chain combines TRBV25-1 with TRBJ2-1; D not resolved. CDR1 is MGHDK and CDR2 is SYGVNS in the germline V gene. This CDR3 contains 15 residues. Between the trimmed V and J ends, which lost 5 bases and 0 bases, there was a span of 11 bases. CDR3 DNA sequence: TGTGCCAGCAGTCAGAAAAGAGGCTCCTACAATGAGCAGTTCTTC. This encodes CASSQKRGSYNEQFF. Full variable domain (rest looked up from reference TRBV25-1 and TRBJ2-1): EADIYQTPRYLVIGTGKKITLECSQTMGHDKMYWYQQDPGMELHLIHYSYGVNSTEKGDLSSESTVSRIRTEHFPLTLESARPSHTSQYLCASSQKRGSYNEQFFGPGTRLTVL.